Listed below are T cell receptor beta chains from one sample, sequenced in a study of long-term antiretroviral therapy in people with HIV. Only in-frame clones appear in the TCRdb table, and some are missing; sequencing was by immunoSEQ multiplex PCR. The sample lists some 25,000 clones, roughly four fifths occurring once. The sample was unsorted PBMCs, taken 0.7 years before starting antiretroviral therapy. The receptors originated from a man under 40 with HIV. Each CDR3 is given with its conserved first and last residue. A D gene is named only where the DNA matches it firmly. Rows may omit the clone size; those that give it use once, few, many or a size class.

TRBV6-1	once	TRBD2	TRBJ2-1	TGTGCCAGCAGTGAGCTCGGGACTAGCCTCAATGAGCAGTTCTTC	CASSELGTSLNEQFF
TRBV5-6	-	-	TRBJ2-1	TGTGCCAGCAGCCAAGGCTTCGTGGGGCGCCCCTACAATGAGCAGTTCTTC	CASSQGFVGRPYNEQFF
TRBV5-1	few	-	TRBJ1-1	TGCGCCAGCAGCTCCGGGACGAACACTGAAGCTTTCTTT	CASSSGTNTEAFF
TRBV11-2	-	TRBD1	TRBJ1-3	TGTGCCAGCAGCCAGGGACAGGTCTCTGGAAACACCATATATTTT	CASSQGQVSGNTIYF
TRBV7-3	-	-	TRBJ2-1	TGTGCCAGCAGCCCCCCGGGTAGCGGCGAATACAATGAGCAGTTCTTC	CASSPPGSGEYNEQFF
TRBV5-1	-	TRBD1	TRBJ2-7	TGCGCCAGCAGCATGGGACAGGGCTACGAGCAGTACTTC	CASSMGQGYEQYF
TRBV4-1	medium-sized	TRBD1	TRBJ1-2	TGCGCCAGCAGCCGACCGGGACAGGGGGCGCGAATTGGTGGCTACACCTTC	CASSRPGQGARIGGYTF
TRBV6-5	few	-	TRBJ1-5	TGTGCCAGCAGTTCCCTCAGTGGGCCCCAGCATTTT	CASSSLSGPQHF
TRBV6-6	-	-	TRBJ2-3	TGTGCCAGCACCCAGACGGTGAGCACAGATACGCAGTATTTT	CASTQTVSTDTQYF
TRBV2	-	-	TRBJ1-4	TGTGCCAGCAGTGGAGGGCCATTGGAGGACAGCCTAAATGAAAAACTGTTTTTT	CASSGGPLEDSLNEKLFF
TRBV28	once	-	TRBJ1-4	TGTGCCAGCAGTTTATTATCCGGCACGGATGAAAAACTGTTTTTT	CASSLLSGTDEKLFF
TRBV7-8	-	TRBD1	TRBJ1-5	TGTGCCAGCAGCTCCTTAGGGACAGGCGGAAATCAGCCCCAGCATTTT	CASSSLGTGGNQPQHF
TRBV9	-	-	TRBJ1-4	TGTGCCAGCTCACAGGGACGGGGTGAAAAACTGTTTTTT	CASSQGRGEKLFF
TRBV4-1	-	TRBD1	TRBJ1-3	TGCGCCAGCAGCCACTCCAGGGGGGGAAACACCATATATTTT	CASSHSRGGNTIYF
TRBV30	-	-	TRBJ1-2	TGTGCCTGGAGTGGCAGGGCAAATGGCTACACCTTC	CAWSGRANGYTF
TRBV7-9	-	-	TRBJ2-3	TGTGCCAGCAGCTTCCTGATTATAGATACGCAGTATTTT	CASSFLIIDTQYF
TRBV5-4	-	TRBD1	TRBJ1-1	TGTGCCAGCAGCGTGGACAGGGAGTACACTGAAGCTTTCTTT	CASSVDREYTEAFF
TRBV5-4	-	-	TRBJ1-5	TGTGCCAGCAGCCAACAGGGTGGTCAGCCCCAGCATTTT	CASSQQGGQPQHF